The T cell receptor beta chain under discussion was sequenced for a study of neurological immune-mediated disorders. Study-level points and caveats: Private repertoires in all groups were suggested by the absence of shared CDR3 amino acid sequences among expanded clones across subjects.

This clonotype came up many times. Antigen specificity is unknown. TCRdb reanalysed the 5' RACE reads using MiXCR and keeps one entry per CDR3 protein. The repertoire holds roughly 67,000 distinct CDR3 sequences, with 3.5% to 4.5% as singletons. Trimming removed 5 bases from V and 8 bases from J; junction bases left unmatched: 10. CDR1 is DFQATT, CDR2 SNEGSKA, per germline (reference sequence). The CDR3 has 14 residues. The source of this sequence is a man aged 50-60 years with multiple sclerosis. The chain is built from TRBV20-1 and TRBJ1-4; 8 bases match TRBD1. Sample: PBMCs. CDR3 DNA sequence: TGCAGTGCTGGCCGGCAGGGGGCGAAAGAAAAACTGTTTTTT. This translates into CSAGRQGAKEKLFF.